This T cell receptor (beta chain) was profiled in a study of T-cell reconstitution after alpha-beta-depleted transplantation in children. The authors prepared the TCRbeta library with unique molecular identifiers. Each CDR3 protein gets one entry after TCRdb re-called the PCR reads with MiXCR. The sample holds approximately 430,000 distinct CDR3 sequences, 15% to 20% seen once. To note about this clonotype: What it binds is unknown.

Study results and caveats: Newly produced T cells mostly accounted for T-cell counts and diversity one year post-transplant. Surviving recipient cells, namely T cells and thymic progenitors, were the source of high day-60 TCRbeta diversity in some patients. Several hundred rapidly expanded clones from non-depleted graft cells reportedly supplied alpha-beta T cells about two months post-transplant.

The sequence came from a boy less than two years old who had a stem cell transplant for Wiskott-Aldrich syndrome, so the T cells may come from the graft donor. The sample here was PBMCs, mostly from graft donor cells, taken 360 days after TCRalphabeta/CD19-depleted stem cell transplant.

The CDR3: CASSSSDRGLTQYF. The DNA of the CDR3 is TGTGCCAGCAGTTCATCGGACAGGGGGCTAACCCAGTACTTC. The V and J genes are TRBV12-3 or TRBV12-4 and TRBJ2-5, with 11 bases lining up with TRBD1. With 4 bases clipped from V and 8 bases from J, the junction kept 6 bases outside the gene matches. CDR3 size: 14 residues.